This paragraph covers one T cell receptor (beta chain) sequence. TCR beta CDR3 sequences were amplified from RNA transcripts. In the first-round RT-PCR of the TCR CDR3, the HTBI primer set was used. MiXCR, applied by TCRdb to the multiplex PCR reads, yields one record per CDR3 protein. Here the sample spans 96,000 or so distinct CDR3 sequences, roughly 49% being singletons. Unmatched junction bases numbered 3, after V lost 5 bases and J lost 10 bases. The CDR3 loop spans 11 amino acids. Germline CDR1 is LNHNV and CDR2 is YYDKDF (reference sequence). These data belong to a study of T cells in Graves' hyperthyroidism and ophthalmopathy. This sample holds PBMCs from about 10 ml fresh peripheral blood.

The clonotype originates from a woman in her forties with Graves' hyperthyroidism. The chain uses TRBV15 and TRBJ2-5, with 8 nucleotides matching TRBD1. The sequenced sample was blood. The CDR3: CATSGGTGQYF. Written as DNA, the CDR3 is TGTGCCACCAGCGGAGGGACAGGCCAGTACTTC.